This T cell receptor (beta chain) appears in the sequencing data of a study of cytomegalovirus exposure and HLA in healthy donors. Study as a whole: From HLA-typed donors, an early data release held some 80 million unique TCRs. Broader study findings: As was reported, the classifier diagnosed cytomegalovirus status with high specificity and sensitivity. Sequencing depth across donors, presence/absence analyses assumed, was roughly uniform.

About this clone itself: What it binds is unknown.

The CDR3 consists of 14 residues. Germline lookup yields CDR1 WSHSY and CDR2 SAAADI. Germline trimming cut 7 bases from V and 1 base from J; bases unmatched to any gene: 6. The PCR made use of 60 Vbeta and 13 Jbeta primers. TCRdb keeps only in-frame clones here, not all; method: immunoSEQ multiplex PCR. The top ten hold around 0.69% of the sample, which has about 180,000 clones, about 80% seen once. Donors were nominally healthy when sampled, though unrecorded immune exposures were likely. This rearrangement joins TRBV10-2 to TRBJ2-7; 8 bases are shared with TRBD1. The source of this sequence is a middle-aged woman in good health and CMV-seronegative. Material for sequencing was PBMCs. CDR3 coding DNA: TGCGCCAGCACAGGACAGGGAAGTTCCTACGAGCAGTACTTC. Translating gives CASTGQGSSYEQYF.